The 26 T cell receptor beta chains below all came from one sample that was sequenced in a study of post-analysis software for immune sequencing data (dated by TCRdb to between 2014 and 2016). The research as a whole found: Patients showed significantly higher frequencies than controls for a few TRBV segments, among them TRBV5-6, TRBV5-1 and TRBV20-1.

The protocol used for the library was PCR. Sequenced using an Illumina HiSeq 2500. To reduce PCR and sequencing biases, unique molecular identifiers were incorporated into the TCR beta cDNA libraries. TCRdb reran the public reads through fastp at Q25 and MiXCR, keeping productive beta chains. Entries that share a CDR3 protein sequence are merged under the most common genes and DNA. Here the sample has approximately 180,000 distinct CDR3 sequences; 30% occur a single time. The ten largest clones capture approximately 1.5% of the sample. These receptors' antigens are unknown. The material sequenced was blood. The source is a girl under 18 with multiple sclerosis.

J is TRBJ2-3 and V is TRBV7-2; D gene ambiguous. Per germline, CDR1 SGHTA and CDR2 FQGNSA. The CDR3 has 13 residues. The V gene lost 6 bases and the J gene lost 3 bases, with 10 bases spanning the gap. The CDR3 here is CASSYGWTDTQYF. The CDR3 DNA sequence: TGTGCCAGCAGTTACGGTTGGACAGATACGCAGTATTTT.

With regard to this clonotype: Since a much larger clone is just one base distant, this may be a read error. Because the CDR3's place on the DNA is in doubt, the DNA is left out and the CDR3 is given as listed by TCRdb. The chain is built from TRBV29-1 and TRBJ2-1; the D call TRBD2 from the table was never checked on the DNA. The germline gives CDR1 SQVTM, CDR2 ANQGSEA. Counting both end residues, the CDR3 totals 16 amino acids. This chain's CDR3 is CSVGPGTSGSQNGRFF.

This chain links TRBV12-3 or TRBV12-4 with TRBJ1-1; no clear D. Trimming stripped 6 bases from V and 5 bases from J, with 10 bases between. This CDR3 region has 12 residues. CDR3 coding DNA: TGTGCCAGCAGCCCCCCACGGACTGAAGCTTTCTTT. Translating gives CASSPPRTEAFF.

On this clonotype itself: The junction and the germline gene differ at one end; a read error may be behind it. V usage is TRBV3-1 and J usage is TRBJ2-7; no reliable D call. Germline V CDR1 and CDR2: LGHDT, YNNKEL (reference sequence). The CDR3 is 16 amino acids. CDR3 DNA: TGTGCCAGCAGCCAAGTTCCAGCTCAGAGCTCCTACGGGCAGTACTTC. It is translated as CASSQVPAQSSYGQYF.

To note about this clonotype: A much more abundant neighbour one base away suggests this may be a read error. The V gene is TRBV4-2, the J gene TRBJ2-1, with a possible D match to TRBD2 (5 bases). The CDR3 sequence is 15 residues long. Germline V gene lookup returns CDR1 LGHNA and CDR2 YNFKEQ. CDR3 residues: CASSTGWLAPNERFF. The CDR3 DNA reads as TGTGCCAGCAGCACCGGGTGGCTAGCCCCTAATGAGCGGTTCTTC.

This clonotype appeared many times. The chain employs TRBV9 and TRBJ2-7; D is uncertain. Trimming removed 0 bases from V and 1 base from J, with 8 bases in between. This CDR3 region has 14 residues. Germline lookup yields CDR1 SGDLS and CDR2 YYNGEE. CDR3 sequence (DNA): TGTGCCAGCAGCGTAGCGGCTGAGTCCTACGAGCAGTACTTC. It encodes CASSVAAESYEQYF.

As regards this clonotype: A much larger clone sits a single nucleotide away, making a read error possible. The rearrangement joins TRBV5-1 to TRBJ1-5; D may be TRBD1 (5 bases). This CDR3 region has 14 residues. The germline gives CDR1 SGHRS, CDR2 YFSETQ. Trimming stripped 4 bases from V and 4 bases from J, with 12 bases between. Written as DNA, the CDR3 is TGCGCCAGCAGCACGGGACGGGGGAATCAGCCCCAGCATTTT. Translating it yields CASSTGRGNQPQHF.

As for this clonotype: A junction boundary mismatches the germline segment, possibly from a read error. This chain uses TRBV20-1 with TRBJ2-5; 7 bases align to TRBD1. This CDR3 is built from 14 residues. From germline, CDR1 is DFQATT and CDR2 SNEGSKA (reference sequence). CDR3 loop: CGARDGDSQETQYF. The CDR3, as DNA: TGCGGTGCTAGAGATGGGGACAGCCAAGAGACCCAGTACTTC.

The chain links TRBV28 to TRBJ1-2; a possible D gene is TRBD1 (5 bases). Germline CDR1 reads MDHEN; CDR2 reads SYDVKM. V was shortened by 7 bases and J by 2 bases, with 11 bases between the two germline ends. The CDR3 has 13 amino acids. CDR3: CASTLRGNYGYTF. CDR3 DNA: TGTGCCAGCACCTTACGGGGGAACTATGGCTACACCTTC.

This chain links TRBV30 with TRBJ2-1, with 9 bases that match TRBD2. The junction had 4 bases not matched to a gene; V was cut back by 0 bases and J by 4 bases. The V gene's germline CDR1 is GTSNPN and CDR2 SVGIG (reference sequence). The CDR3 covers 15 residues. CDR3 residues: CAWSVSSGTYNEQFF. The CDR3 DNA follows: TGTGCCTGGAGTGTATCTAGCGGGACATACAATGAGCAGTTCTTC.

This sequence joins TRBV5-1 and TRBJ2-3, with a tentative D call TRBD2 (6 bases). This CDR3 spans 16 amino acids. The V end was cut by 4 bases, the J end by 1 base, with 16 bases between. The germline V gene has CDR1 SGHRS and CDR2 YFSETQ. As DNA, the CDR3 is TGCGCCAGCAGCACCTCCCGGGGGATGGGCACAGATACGCAGTATTTT. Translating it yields CASSTSRGMGTDTQYF.

CDR3 nucleotide sequence: TGTGCCAGCAGCCAAGATCATTTTGGGGGAGGGATGGATGAGCAGTTCTTC. This gives the protein CASSQDHFGGGMDEQFF. The chain uses TRBV14 and TRBJ2-1; 7 nucleotides match TRBD2. After removal of 0 bases from V and 8 bases from J, the junction contained 13 bases not matched to a gene. Germline assignment: CDR1 SGHDN and CDR2 FVKESK. The CDR3 extends over 17 amino acids.

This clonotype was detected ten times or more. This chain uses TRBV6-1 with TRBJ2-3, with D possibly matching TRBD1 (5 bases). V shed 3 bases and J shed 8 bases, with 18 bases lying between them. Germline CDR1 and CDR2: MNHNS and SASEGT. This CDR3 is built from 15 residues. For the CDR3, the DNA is TGTGCCAGCAGTGAGATACAAGGGGCTCCGAGTACGCAGTATTTT. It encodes CASSEIQGAPSTQYF.

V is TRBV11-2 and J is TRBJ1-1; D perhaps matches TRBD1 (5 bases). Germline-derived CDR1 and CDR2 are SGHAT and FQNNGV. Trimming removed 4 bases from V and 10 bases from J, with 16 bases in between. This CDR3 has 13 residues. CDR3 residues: CASSSLTGRGAFF. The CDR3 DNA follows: TGTGCCAGCAGCTCCCTCACGGGGAGGGGAGCTTTCTTT. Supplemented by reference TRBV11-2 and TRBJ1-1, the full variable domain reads EAGVAQSPRYKIIEKRQSVAFWCNPISGHATLYWYQQILGQGPKLLIQFQNNGVVDDSQLPKDRFSAERLKGVDSTLKIQPAKLEDSAVYLCASSSLTGRGAFFGQGTRLTVV.

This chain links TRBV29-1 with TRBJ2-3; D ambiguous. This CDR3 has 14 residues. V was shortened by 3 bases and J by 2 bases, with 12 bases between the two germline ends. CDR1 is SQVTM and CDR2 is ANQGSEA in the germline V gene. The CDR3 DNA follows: TGCAGCGTTGATTTGTACCTCCACACAGATACGCAGTATTTT. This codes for CSVDLYLHTDTQYF.

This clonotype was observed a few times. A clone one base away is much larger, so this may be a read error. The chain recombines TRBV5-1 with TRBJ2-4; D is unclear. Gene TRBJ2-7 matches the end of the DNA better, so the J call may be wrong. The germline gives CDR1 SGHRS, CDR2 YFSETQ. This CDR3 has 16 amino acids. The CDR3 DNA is TGCGCCAGCAGCTTGGGTTCTGGTACCATCCCCTACGAGCAGTACTTC. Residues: CASSLGSGTIPYEQYF.

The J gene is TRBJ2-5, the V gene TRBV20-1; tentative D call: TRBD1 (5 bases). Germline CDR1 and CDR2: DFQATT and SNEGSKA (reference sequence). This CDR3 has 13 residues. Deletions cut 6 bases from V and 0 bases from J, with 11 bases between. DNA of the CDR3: TGCAGTGCCCCTCCAGGGAACCAAGAGACCCAGTACTTC. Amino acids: CSAPPGNQETQYF.

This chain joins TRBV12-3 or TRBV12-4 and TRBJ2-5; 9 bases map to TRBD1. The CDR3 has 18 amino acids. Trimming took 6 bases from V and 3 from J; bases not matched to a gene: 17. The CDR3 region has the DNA TGTGCCAGCAGCCCCGGGACAGGGATTCCGGCGGGGGAAGAGACCCAGTACTTC. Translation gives CASSPGTGIPAGEETQYF.

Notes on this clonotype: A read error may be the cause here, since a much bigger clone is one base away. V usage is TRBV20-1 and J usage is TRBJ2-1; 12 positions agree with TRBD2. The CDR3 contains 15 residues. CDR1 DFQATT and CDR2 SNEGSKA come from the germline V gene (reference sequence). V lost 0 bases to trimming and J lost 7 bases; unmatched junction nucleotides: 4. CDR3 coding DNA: TGCAGTGCTAGAGAGAGAACTAGCGGGAGGAATGAGCAGTTCTTC. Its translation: CSARERTSGRNEQFF.

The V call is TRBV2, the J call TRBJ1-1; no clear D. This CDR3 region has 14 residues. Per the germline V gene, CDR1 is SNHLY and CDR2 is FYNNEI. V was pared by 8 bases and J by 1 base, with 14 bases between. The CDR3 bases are TGTGCCAGCTACTACGGGGAGGAGAACACTGAAGCTTTCTTT. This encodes CASYYGEENTEAFF.

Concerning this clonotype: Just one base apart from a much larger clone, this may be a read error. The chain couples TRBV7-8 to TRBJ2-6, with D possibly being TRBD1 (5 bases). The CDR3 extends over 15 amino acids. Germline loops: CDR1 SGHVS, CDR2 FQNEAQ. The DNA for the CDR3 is TGTGCCAGCAGCTTGTGGCGGTCTGGGGCCAACATCCTGACTTTC. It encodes CASSLWRSGANILTF.

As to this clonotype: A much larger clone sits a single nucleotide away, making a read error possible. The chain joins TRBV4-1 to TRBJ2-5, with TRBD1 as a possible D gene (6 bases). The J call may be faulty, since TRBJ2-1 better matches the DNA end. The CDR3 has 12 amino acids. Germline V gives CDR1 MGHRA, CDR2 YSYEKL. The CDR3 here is CASSLRGETQFF. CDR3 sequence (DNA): TGCGCCAGCAGCCTCAGGGGAGAGACCCAGTTCTTC.

CDR3 in amino acids: CASSSTGDSYNEQFF. DNA of the CDR3: TGTGCCAGCAGCTCAACAGGGGACTCCTACAATGAGCAGTTCTTC. The rearrangement joins TRBV9 to TRBJ2-1; 7 nucleotides align to TRBD1. Unmatched junction bases numbered 4, after V lost 4 bases and J lost 0 bases. Per the germline V gene, CDR1 is SGDLS and CDR2 is YYNGEE. There are 15 residues in the CDR3.

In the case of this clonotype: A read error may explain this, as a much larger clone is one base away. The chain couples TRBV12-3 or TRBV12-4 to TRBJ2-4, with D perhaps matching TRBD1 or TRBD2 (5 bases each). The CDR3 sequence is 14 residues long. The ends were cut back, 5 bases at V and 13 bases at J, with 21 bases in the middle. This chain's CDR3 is CASSLGRHQEAQYF. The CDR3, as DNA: TGTGCCAGCAGTCTGGGACGGCACCAAGAGGCCCAGTACTTC.

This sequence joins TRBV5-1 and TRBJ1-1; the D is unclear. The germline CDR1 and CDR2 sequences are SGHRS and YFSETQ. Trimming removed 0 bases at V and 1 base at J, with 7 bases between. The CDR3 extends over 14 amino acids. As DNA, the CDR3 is TGCGCCAGCAGCTTGGCCGTGTCGAACACTGAAGCTTTCTTT. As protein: CASSLAVSNTEAFF.

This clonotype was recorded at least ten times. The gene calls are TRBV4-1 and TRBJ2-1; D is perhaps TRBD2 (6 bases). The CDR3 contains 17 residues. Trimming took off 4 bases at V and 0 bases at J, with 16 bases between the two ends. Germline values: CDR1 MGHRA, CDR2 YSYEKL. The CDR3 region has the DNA TGCGCCAGCAGCCTAGTCCTAGCGAGCAGCTCCTACAATGAGCAGTTCTTC. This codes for CASSLVLASSSYNEQFF.